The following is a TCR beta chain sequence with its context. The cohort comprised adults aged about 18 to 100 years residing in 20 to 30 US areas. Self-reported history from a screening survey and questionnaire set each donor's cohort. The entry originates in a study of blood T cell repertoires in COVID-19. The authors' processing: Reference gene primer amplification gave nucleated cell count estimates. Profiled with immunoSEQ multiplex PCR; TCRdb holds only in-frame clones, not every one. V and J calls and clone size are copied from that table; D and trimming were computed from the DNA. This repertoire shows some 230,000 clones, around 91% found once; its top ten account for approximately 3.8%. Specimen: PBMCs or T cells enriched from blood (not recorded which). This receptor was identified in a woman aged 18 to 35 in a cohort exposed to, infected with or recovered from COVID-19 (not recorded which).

CDR3 sequence: CASSPPSQETQYF. DNA of the CDR3: TGTGCCAGCTCACCACCCTCCCAAGAGACCCAGTACTTC. The chain is built from TRBV18 and TRBJ2-5; D gene uncertain. The germline CDR1 and CDR2 sequences are KGHSH and LQKENI. There are 13 residues in the CDR3. V was trimmed by 0 bases and J by 1 base, leaving 3 bases between them.